This entry describes one TCR beta chain. Its antigen is not known. This sample stems from a study of OX40 agonist ivuxolimab in advanced cancers. The table came from immunoSEQ multiplex PCR; TCRdb's copy has only in-frame clones and leaves some out. Here the sample spans 12,000 or so clones, more than 70% being singletons. The CDR3 loop spans 16 amino acids. CDR1 and CDR2 from the germline V gene are LNHDA and SQIVND (reference sequence). V lost 1 base, J lost 3 bases, and 15 bases lay in between. Points from the study as a whole: Within 6 weeks, CD4+ and CD8+ blood T cells expanded clonally at 0.1 to 3.0 mg/kg.

This TCR came from an adult with an advanced solid tumor such as melanoma, head and neck, liver or kidney cancer. Sequenced material: CD4+ or CD8+ T cells sorted from blood, taken in a trial of the OX40 agonist ivuxolimab. The V gene is TRBV19, the J gene TRBJ1-1, with a tentative D call TRBD1 (5 bases). The CDR3 DNA is TGTGCCAGTAGTATAGTAGTCGGGGGTAGAGACACTGAAGCTTTCTTT. Protein: CASSIVVGGRDTEAFF.